The sequence of this T cell receptor (beta chain) was determined in a study of blood T cell repertoires in COVID-19. This clone occurred once. CDR3 length: 16 amino acids. V was clipped by 6 bases and J by 0 bases, with 16 bases between them. Germline V gene lookup returns CDR1 MGHRA and CDR2 YSYEKL. TCRdb keeps only in-frame clones here, not all; method: immunoSEQ multiplex PCR. The sample lists approximately 300,000 clones, more than 85% seen once, with around 0.8% in the top ten. The V and J genes are TRBV4-1 and TRBJ2-3, with a weak D call TRBD1 (7 bases). Sequencing used peripheral blood. The origin of this receptor is a young man with acute or convalescent COVID-19. CDR3 residues: CASRRDGTASTDTQYF. CDR3 DNA: TGCGCCAGCAGGCGGGACGGGACAGCTAGCACAGATACGCAGTATTTT.